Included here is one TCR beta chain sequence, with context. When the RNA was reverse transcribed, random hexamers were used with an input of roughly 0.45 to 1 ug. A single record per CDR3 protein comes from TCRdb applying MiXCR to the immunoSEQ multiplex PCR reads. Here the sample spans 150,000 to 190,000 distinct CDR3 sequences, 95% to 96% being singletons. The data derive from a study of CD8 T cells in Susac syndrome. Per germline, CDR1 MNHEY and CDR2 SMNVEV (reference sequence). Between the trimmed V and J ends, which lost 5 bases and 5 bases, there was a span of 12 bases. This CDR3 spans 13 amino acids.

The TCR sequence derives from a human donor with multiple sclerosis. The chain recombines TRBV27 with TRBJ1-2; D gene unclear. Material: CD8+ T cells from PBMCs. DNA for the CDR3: TGTGCCAGCAGTCTATACTCGGGGTATGGCTACACCTTC. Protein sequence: CASSLYSGYGYTF.